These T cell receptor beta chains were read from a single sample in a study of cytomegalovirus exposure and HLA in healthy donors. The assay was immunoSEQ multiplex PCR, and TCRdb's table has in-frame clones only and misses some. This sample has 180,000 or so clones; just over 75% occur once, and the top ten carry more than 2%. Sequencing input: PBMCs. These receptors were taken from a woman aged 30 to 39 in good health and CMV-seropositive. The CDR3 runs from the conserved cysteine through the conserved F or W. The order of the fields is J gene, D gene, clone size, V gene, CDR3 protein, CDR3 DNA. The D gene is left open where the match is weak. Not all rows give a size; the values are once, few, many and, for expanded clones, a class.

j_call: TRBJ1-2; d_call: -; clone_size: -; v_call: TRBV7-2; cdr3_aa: CASSLEAHGTPYGYTF; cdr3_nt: TGTGCCAGCAGCTTAGAGGCCCATGGGACACCTTATGGCTACACCTTC
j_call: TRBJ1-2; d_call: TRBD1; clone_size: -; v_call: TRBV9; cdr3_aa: CASSVGDRVGYTF; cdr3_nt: TGTGCCAGCAGCGTAGGGGACAGGGTTGGCTACACCTTC
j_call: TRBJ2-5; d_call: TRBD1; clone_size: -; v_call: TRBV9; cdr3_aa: CASSRRTGNGETQYF; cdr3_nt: TGTGCCAGCAGCAGACGGACAGGGAATGGAGAGACCCAGTACTTC
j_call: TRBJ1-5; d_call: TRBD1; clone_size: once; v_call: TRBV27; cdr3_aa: CASSLTGGGQPQHF; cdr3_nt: TGTGCCAGCAGTTTGACAGGGGGCGGACAGCCCCAGCATTTT
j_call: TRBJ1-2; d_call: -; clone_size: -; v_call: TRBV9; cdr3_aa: CASSVGVQSDGYTF; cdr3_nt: TGTGCCAGCAGCGTAGGCGTACAGTCAGACGGCTACACCTTC
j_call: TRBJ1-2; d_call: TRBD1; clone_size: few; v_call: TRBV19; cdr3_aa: CASTPSRRQGNYGYTF; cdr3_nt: TGTGCCAGTACCCCATCCCGACGACAGGGGAACTATGGCTACACCTTC
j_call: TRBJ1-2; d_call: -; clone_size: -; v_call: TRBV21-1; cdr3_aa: CASSKALDRTFATYGYTF; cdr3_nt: TGTGCCAGCAGCAAAGCGCTGGATCGGACATTCGCAACCTATGGCTACACCTTC
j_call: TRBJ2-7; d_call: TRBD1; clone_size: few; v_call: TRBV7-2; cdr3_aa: CASSRSGTASYEQYF; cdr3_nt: TGTGCCAGCAGCAGATCCGGGACAGCCTCCTACGAGCAGTACTTC
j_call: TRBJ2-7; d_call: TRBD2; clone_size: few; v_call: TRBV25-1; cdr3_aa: CASMPLGGKSYEQYF; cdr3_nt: TGTGCCAGCATGCCCCTGGGGGGGAAGTCCTACGAGCAGTACTTC
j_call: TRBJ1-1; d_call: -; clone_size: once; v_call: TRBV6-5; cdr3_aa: CASSYSRNTEAFF; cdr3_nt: TGTGCCAGCAGTTACTCCCGGAACACTGAAGCTTTCTTT
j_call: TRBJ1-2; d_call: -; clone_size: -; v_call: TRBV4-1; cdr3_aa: CASSYQVGGMSNYGYTF; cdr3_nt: TGCGCCAGCAGCTACCAAGTAGGAGGGATGTCTAACTATGGCTACACCTTC
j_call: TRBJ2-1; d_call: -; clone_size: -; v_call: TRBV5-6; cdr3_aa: CASSLAGRGSYNEQFF; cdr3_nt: TGTGCCAGCAGCTTGGCCGGACGGGGTTCCTACAATGAGCAGTTCTTC